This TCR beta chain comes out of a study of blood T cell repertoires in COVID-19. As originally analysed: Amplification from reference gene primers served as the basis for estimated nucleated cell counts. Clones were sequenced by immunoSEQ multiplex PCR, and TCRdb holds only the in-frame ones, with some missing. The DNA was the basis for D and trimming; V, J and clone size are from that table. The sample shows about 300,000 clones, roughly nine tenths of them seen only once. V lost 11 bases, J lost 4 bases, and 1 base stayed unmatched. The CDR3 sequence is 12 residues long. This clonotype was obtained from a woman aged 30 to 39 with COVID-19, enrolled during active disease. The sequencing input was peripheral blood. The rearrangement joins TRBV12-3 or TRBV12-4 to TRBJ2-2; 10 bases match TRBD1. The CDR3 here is CAGTGATGELFF. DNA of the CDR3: TGTGCCGGGACAGGGGCCACCGGGGAGCTGTTTTTT.